The 23 T cell receptor beta chains presented below share a single source sample, sequenced in a study of Ad26.COV2.S vaccination and SARS-CoV-2 variants. Profiling relied on immunoSEQ multiplex PCR, and the TCRdb table lists in-frame clones only, not all of them. The table lists about 400,000 clones, 70% to 90% of them singletons. Treatment denoted: about 20 received Ad26.COV2.S at low or high dose, single or two shots; about 5 received placebo; per-sample allocation not given. At day 63 after the first vaccine or placebo injection, samples were drawn. Sequencing was performed on peripheral blood, taken in a trial of Ad26.COV2.S vaccine versus placebo. The receptors come from a person aged 18-65 years who received the Ad26.COV2.S COVID-19 vaccine or a placebo.

The rearrangement links TRBV30 to TRBJ2-3, with a tentative D call TRBD2 (5 bases). The germline V and J ends were trimmed by 1 base and 3 bases, with 8 bases remaining between them. The CDR3 loop spans 13 amino acids. Germline-derived CDR1 and CDR2 are GTSNPN and SVGIG (reference sequence). The CDR3 region has the DNA TGTGCCTGGAGTGGAGGGAGTACAGATACGCAGTATTTT. Its protein is CAWSGGSTDTQYF.

The table lists this clone with a few counts. The chain is built from TRBV9 and TRBJ1-4; TRBD1 is a possible D gene (5 bases). The germline V and J ends were trimmed by 0 bases and 6 bases, with 15 bases remaining between them. Germline CDR1 reads SGDLS; CDR2 reads YYNGEE. CDR3 size: 16 residues. CDR3 in DNA: TGTGCCAGCAGCGTAGGGGCGGCAGGGATTTATGAAAAACTGTTTTTT. Translation gives CASSVGAAGIYEKLFF. The full variable domain, its missing parts supplied by reference TRBV9 and TRBJ1-4, is DSGVTQTPKHLITATGQRVTLRCSPRSGDLSVYWYQQSLDQGLQFLIQYYNGEERAKGNILERFSAQQFPDLHSELNLSSLELGDSALYFCASSVGAAGIYEKLFFGSGTQLSVL.

The CDR3 here is CASSPLTENTEAFF. The CDR3 DNA reads as TGTGCCAGTAGTCCCTTGACAGAGAACACTGAAGCTTTCTTT. The V gene is TRBV19, the J gene TRBJ1-1; D perhaps matches TRBD1 (5 bases). Trimming cost V 5 bases and J 1 base, with 11 bases left between them. The CDR3 covers 14 residues. In germline, CDR1 is LNHDA, CDR2 SQIVND (reference sequence).

This rearrangement joins TRBV29-1 to TRBJ1-1; 9 nucleotides agree with TRBD1. Germline V gene data show CDR1 as SQVTM and CDR2 as ANQGSEA. The V and J ends lost 0 bases and 11 bases, in that order; junction bases with no gene match: 7. The CDR3 spans 13 residues. The CDR3 bases are TGCAGCGTTGAAGAGGGGACAGGGAGTAGGGCTTTCTTT. Encoded protein: CSVEEGTGSRAFF.

This clone appeared a single time. The chain links TRBV9 to TRBJ2-1, with 9 bases that match TRBD2. The CDR3 spans 15 residues. CDR1 and CDR2 (germline): SGDLS, YYNGEE. Trimming removed 1 base from V and 6 bases from J; junction bases left unmatched: 5. The CDR3 sequence: CASSVLLAGSNEQFF. The CDR3 DNA follows: TGTGCCAGCAGCGTACTCCTAGCGGGGTCCAATGAGCAGTTCTTC.

The chain combines TRBV7-9 with TRBJ1-5; no clear D. The length of the CDR3 is 16 residues. Trimming took 1 base from V and 3 from J, leaving 13 bases between them. CDR1 and CDR2 from the germline V gene are SEHNR and FQNEAQ (reference sequence). This CDR3 reads CASSLGTPLLNQPQHF. CDR3 in DNA: TGTGCCAGCAGCTTAGGGACCCCCTTACTCAATCAGCCCCAGCATTTT.

This chain joins TRBV2 and TRBJ1-5; D gene ambiguous. This CDR3 has 15 residues. The V end lost 2 bases, the J end lost 0 bases, and 8 bases lay between the germline ends. The V gene's germline CDR1 is SNHLY and CDR2 FYNNEI. DNA of the CDR3: TGTGCCAGCAGTGAAAGGATGGGTAGCAATCAGCCCCAGCATTTT. The encoded protein is CASSERMGSNQPQHF. The whole variable domain, remainder taken from reference TRBV2 and TRBJ1-5, is EPEVTQTPSHQVTQMGQEVILRCVPISNHLYFYWYRQILGQKVEFLVSFYNNEISEKSEIFDDQFSVERPDGSNFTLKIRSTKLEDSAMYFCASSERMGSNQPQHFGDGTRLSIL.

This rearrangement joins TRBV6-4 to TRBJ1-5, with TRBD1 matching 8 bases. The trim removed 8 bases at V and 2 bases at J, leaving 2 bases unmatched. CDR1 is MRHNA, CDR2 SNTAGT, per germline. The CDR3 has 13 amino acids. CDR3 nucleotide sequence: TGTGCCAGCTCACAGGGGGGCAATCAGCCCCAGCATTTT. Its translation is CASSQGGNQPQHF.

V usage is TRBV6-5 and J usage is TRBJ1-2; unclear D gene. Deletions cut 2 bases from V and 1 base from J, with 8 bases between. The germline CDR1 and CDR2 sequences are MNHEY and SVGAGI. The CDR3 spans 14 residues. The CDR3 is CASSYLSGNYGYTF. The CDR3 DNA sequence: TGTGCCAGCAGTTACCTTTCGGGTAACTATGGCTACACCTTC.

This chain connects TRBV7-9 to TRBJ2-7, with D possibly TRBD1 on 8 matching bases. CDR1 and CDR2 from the germline V gene are SEHNR and FQNEAQ (reference sequence). The CDR3 sequence is 15 residues long. V was cut by 5 bases and J by 3 bases, with 17 bases left in between. DNA for the CDR3: TGTGCCAGCAGCGCACAGGGGGGGGCCGTCTACGAGCAGTACTTC. Translation gives CASSAQGGAVYEQYF.

This sequence joins TRBV3-1 (or the pseudogene TRBV3-2) and TRBJ1-3; D uncertain. From germline, CDR1 is LGHDT and CDR2 YNNKEL (reference sequence). The V end was cut by 2 bases, the J end by 0 bases, with 5 bases between. This CDR3 contains 14 residues. The CDR3 DNA follows: TGTGCCAGCAGCCAAACTCCCTCTGGAAACACCATATATTTT. Its translation: CASSQTPSGNTIYF.

V usage is TRBV6-6 and J usage is TRBJ1-1, with 9 bases that match TRBD1. The V and J ends lost 2 bases and 2 bases, in that order; junction bases with no gene match: 3. The CDR3 is 15 amino acids. Looked up from germline, CDR1 is MNHNY and CDR2 is SVGAGI (reference sequence). CDR3: CASSYPGQGNTEAFF. DNA for the CDR3: TGTGCCAGCAGTTACCCGGGACAGGGTAACACTGAAGCTTTCTTT.

This rearrangement joins TRBV2 to TRBJ2-7; D possibly matches TRBD1 or TRBD2 (5 bases each). CDR3 length equals 13 residues. V lost 9 bases and J 5 bases, leaving 17 bases between the germline ends. Germline loops: CDR1 SNHLY, CDR2 FYNNEI. CDR3 in amino acids: CASRRVGRNEQYF. For the CDR3, the DNA is TGTGCCAGTCGGCGGGTGGGGCGCAACGAGCAGTACTTC.

The chain recombines TRBV6-6 with TRBJ1-2; 8 nucleotides agree with TRBD1. V was pared by 2 bases and J by 7 bases, with 6 bases of the junction left unmatched. Per germline, CDR1 MNHNY and CDR2 SVGAGI (reference sequence). The CDR3 loop spans 14 amino acids. The CDR3 is CASSYNAGTGGYTF. CDR3 in DNA: TGTGCCAGCAGTTACAATGCAGGGACAGGTGGCTACACCTTC.

DNA of the CDR3: TGTGCCAGCAGTTTGAGGGGCAATCAGCCCCAGCATTTT. Translating gives CASSLRGNQPQHF. The chain carries TRBV12-3 or TRBV12-4 and TRBJ1-5; D remains unclear. V was trimmed by 3 bases and J by 2 bases, leaving 5 bases between them. The CDR3 spans 13 residues.

This CDR3 is CASSPGLDSYEQYF. CDR3 in DNA: TGTGCCAGCAGCCCGGGACTAGACTCCTACGAGCAGTACTTC. The chain uses TRBV11-3 and TRBJ2-7; 8 nucleotides agree with TRBD2. Germline values: CDR1 SGHNT, CDR2 YENEEA. Trimming removed 5 bases from V and 0 bases from J; junction bases left unmatched: 3. This CDR3 has 14 residues.

This clone was found once. The V and J genes are TRBV4-3 and TRBJ2-4, with D perhaps being TRBD1 or TRBD2 (6 bases each). Trimming took off 6 bases at V and 7 bases at J, with 19 bases between the two ends. This CDR3 has 15 amino acids. Germline assignment: CDR1 LGHNA and CDR2 YSLEER. The CDR3 DNA reads as TGCGCCAGCAGTCAGGACTCTGGGGGGCGGAACATTCAGTACTTC. This codes for CASSQDSGGRNIQYF.

The genes are TRBV27 and TRBJ1-6; possibly TRBD1 for D (6 bases). Trimming removed 7 bases at V and 7 bases at J, with 11 bases between. CDR3 length: 13 amino acids. Germline V gene sequence: CDR1 MNHEY, CDR2 SMNVEV (reference sequence). CDR3 residues: CASKQGGNSPLHF. CDR3 nucleotide sequence: TGTGCCAGCAAACAGGGAGGGAATTCACCCCTCCACTTT.

J is TRBJ1-2 and V is TRBV3-1 (or the pseudogene TRBV3-2); no firm D call. V lost 5 bases to trimming and J lost 0 bases, with 7 bases between them. Looked up from germline, CDR1 is LGHDT and CDR2 is YNNKEL (reference sequence). CDR3 length: 13 residues. The CDR3 loop reads CASSSGTNYGYTF. The CDR3 bases are TGTGCCAGCAGCTCGGGAACTAACTATGGCTACACCTTC.

The rearrangement uses TRBV30 and TRBJ2-6; 10 nucleotides match TRBD2. CDR1 GTSNPN and CDR2 SVGIG come from the germline V gene (reference sequence). V gave up 2 bases and J gave up 1 base; unmatched junction bases: 11. The CDR3 covers 19 residues. CDR3 sequence reads: CAWSWERGGRPSGANVLTF. The DNA of the CDR3 is TGTGCCTGGAGTTGGGAGCGGGGGGGCCGACCGTCTGGGGCCAACGTCCTGACTTTC.

The gene calls are TRBV13 and TRBJ2-7; 7 positions agree with TRBD1. CDR3 length: 14 amino acids. The germline CDR1 and CDR2 sequences are PRHDT and FYEKMQ (reference sequence). J lost 2 bases, V lost 5 bases, and 6 bases had no gene match. CDR3 sequence (DNA): TGTGCCAGCAGCCCCAGGGGGACCCCCTACGAGCAGTACTTC. Translating gives CASSPRGTPYEQYF. The full variable domain, in which reference TRBV13 and TRBJ2-7 provide the parts outside the CDR3, is AAGVIQSPRHLIKEKRETATLKCYPIPRHDTVYWYQQGPGQDPQFLISFYEKMQSDKGSIPDRFSAQQFSDYHSELNMSSLELGDSALYFCASSPRGTPYEQYFGPGTRLTVT.

This chain joins TRBV6-1 and TRBJ1-4; D remains ambiguous. This CDR3 region has 16 residues. The V gene's germline CDR1 is MNHNS and CDR2 SASEGT. V lost 0 bases and J lost 1, with 9 bases in between. CDR3 residues: CASSEALRGTNEKLFF. CDR3 nucleotide sequence: TGTGCCAGCAGTGAAGCCCTGAGAGGAACTAATGAAAAACTGTTTTTT.

This chain links TRBV5-5 with TRBJ2-6; maybe TRBD1 (6 bases). Trimming removed 4 bases from V and 1 base from J, with 15 bases in between. Germline assignment: CDR1 SGHKS and CDR2 YYEKEE (reference sequence). The CDR3 extends over 17 amino acids. CDR3 nucleotide sequence: TGTGCCAGCAGCCTCCAGGGGCGGACATCTGGGGCCAACGTCCTGACTTTC. This encodes CASSLQGRTSGANVLTF.